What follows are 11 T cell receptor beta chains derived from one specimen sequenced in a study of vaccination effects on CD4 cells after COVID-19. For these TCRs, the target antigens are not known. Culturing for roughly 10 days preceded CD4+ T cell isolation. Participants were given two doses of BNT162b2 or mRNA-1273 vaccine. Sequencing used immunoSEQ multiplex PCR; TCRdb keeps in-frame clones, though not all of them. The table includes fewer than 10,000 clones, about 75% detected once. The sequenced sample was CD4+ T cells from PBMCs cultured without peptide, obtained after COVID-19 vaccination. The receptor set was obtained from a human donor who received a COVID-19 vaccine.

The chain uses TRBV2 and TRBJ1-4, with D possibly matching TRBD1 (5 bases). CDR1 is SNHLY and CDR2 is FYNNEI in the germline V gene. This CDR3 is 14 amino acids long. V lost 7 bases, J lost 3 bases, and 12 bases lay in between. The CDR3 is CASNQGVSNEKLFF. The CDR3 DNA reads TGTGCCAGCAACCAGGGTGTCTCTAATGAAAAACTGTTTTTT.

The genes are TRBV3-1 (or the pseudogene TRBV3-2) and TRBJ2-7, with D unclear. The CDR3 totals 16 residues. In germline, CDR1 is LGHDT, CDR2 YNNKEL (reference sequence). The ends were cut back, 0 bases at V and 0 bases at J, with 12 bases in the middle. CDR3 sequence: CASSQDRLKRSYEQYF. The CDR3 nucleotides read TGTGCCAGCAGCCAAGATCGCCTCAAACGCTCCTACGAGCAGTACTTC.

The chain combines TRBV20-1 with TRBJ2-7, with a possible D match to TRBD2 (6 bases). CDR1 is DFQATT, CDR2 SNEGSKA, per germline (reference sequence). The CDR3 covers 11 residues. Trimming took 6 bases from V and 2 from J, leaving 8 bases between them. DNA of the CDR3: TGCAGTGCCGTAGCGGCCTACGAGCAGTACTTC. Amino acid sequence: CSAVAAYEQYF.

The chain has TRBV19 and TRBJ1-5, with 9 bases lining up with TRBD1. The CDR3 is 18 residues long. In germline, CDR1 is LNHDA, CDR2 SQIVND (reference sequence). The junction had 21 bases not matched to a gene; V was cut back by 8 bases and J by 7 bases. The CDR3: CASLNFPGQGVAGQPQHF. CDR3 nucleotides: TGTGCCAGTCTAAACTTCCCGGGACAGGGAGTGGCAGGACAGCCCCAGCATTTT.

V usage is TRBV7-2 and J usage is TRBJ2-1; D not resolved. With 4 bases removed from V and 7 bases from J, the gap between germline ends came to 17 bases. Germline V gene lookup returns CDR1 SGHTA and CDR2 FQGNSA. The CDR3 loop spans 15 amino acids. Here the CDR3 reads CASSSSPLPGNEQFF. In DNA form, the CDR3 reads TGTGCCAGCAGCTCCTCTCCCCTCCCTGGGAATGAGCAGTTCTTC. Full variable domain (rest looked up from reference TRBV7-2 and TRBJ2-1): GAGVSQSPSNKVTEKGKDVELRCDPISGHTALYWYRQSLGQGLEFLIYFQGNSAPDKSGLPSDRFSAERTGGSVSTLTIQRTQQEDSAVYLCASSSSPLPGNEQFFGPGTRLTVL.

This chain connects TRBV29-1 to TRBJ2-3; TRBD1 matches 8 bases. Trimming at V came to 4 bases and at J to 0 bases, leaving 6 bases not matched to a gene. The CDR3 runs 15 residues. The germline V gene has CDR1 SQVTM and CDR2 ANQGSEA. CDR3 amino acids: CSVAAGGTSTDTQYF. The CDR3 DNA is TGCAGCGTTGCGGCAGGGGGCACTAGCACAGATACGCAGTATTTT.

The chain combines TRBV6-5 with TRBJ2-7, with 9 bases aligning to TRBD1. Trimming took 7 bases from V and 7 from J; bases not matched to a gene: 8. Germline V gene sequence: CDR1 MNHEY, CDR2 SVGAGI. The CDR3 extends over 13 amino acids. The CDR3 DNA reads TGTGCCAGCATACAACAGGGGGCGTGGGAGCAGTACTTC. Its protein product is CASIQQGAWEQYF.

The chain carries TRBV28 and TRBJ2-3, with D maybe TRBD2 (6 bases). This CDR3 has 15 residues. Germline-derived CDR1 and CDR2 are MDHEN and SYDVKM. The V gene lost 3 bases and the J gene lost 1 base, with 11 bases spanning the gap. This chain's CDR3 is CASSFAGSGTDTQYF. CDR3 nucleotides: TGTGCCAGCAGTTTCGCGGGGTCTGGCACAGATACGCAGTATTTT.

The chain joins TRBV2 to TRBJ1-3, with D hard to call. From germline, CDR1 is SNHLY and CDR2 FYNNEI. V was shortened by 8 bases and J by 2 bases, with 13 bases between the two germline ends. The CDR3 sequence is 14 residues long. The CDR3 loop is CASLPIITGNTIYF. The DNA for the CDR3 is TGTGCCAGCCTTCCCATAATCACTGGAAACACCATATATTTT.

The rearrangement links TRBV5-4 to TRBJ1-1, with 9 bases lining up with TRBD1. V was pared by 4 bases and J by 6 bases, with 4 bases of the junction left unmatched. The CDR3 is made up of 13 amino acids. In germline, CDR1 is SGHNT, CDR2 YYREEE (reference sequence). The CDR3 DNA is TGTGCCAGCAGCCCGGGACAGGGACCTGAAGCTTTCTTT. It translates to CASSPGQGPEAFF.

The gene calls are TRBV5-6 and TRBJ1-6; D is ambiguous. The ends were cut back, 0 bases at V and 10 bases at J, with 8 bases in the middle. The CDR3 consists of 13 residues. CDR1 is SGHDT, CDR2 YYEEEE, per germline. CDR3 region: CASSLASGSPLHF. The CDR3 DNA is TGTGCCAGCAGCTTGGCTAGCGGCTCACCCCTCCACTTT.